The 10 T cell receptor beta chains below all came from one sample that was sequenced in a study of tumor-infiltrating lymphocytes in primary liver carcinoma. The template, approximately 500 ng total RNA, yielded TCR beta cDNA made with a constant-region primer. Sequencing libraries for TCR beta derived from three nested multiplex PCR rounds that used slightly modified ARM-PCR. PCR rounds one and two used TRBV1-TRBV30 forward primers with a C-beta reverse primer for around 9 cycles each. One entry per CDR3 protein results from TCRdb running MiXCR on the multiplex PCR reads. The sample yields 65,000 to 90,000 distinct CDR3 sequences, roughly 72% seen once. The tissue used was unsorted bulk material of about 19-33 mg. RNA and DNA were co-extracted from it with the AllPrep DNA/RNA mini kit. The sample taken for sequencing was liver tumor tissue from sampling region 1. As for subset: tumor region T1, superior pole. The receptors here all came from a man aged 40-50 years with primary liver carcinoma and hepatitis B virus infection.

As to this clonotype: A clone one base away is much larger, so this may be a read error. The chain's CDR3 is CASSRGASEQGGNEQFF. The CDR3 DNA reads TGTGCCAGCAGTCGCGGGGCATCGGAACAGGGAGGCAATGAGCAGTTCTTC. The V and J genes are TRBV2 and TRBJ2-1, with D possibly called TRBD1 or TRBD2 (6 bases each). This CDR3 is built from 17 residues. Trimming left V 5 bases short and J 6 bases short, with 23 bases between. The V gene's germline CDR1 is SNHLY and CDR2 FYNNEI.

Of note for this clonotype: A junction boundary mismatches the germline segment, possibly from a read error. The chain uses TRBV6-5 and TRBJ1-3; D remains unclear. The CDR3 length is 17 residues. Looked up from germline, CDR1 is MNHEY and CDR2 is SVGAGI. The CDR3 here is CANSYSRPRDSGNTIYF. In DNA, the CDR3 is TGTGCCAACAGTTACTCCCGTCCACGGGACTCTGGAAACACCATATATTTT.

This clonotype has at least ten counts. This chain uses TRBV29-1 with TRBJ2-1, with 10 bases aligning to TRBD2. This CDR3 contains 14 residues. The V gene's germline CDR1 is SQVTM and CDR2 ANQGSEA. With 4 bases clipped from V and 8 bases from J, the junction kept 8 bases outside the gene matches. This CDR3 reads CSVASGRGSDEQFF. CDR3 sequence (DNA): TGCAGCGTTGCGAGCGGGAGGGGGAGCGATGAGCAGTTCTTC.

The rearrangement uses TRBV10-3 and TRBJ1-2; 7 nucleotides agree with TRBD1. Germline values: CDR1 ENHRY, CDR2 SYGVKD. This CDR3 is built from 15 residues. J gave up 4 bases and V 3 bases, and 8 bases lay outside the gene matches. This CDR3 is CAISEGEGAGYGYTF. DNA for the CDR3: TGTGCCATCAGTGAAGGAGAGGGGGCCGGCTATGGCTACACCTTC.

A word on this clonotype: This is likely a read error, given that the CDR3 carries no conserved phenylalanine or tryptophan at its end. The chain carries TRBV4-1 and TRBJ1-4; no clear D. The CDR3 runs to 16 residues. From germline, CDR1 is MGHRA and CDR2 YSYEKL. V gave up 0 bases and J gave up 8 bases, with 16 bases separating them. This CDR3 reads CASSQDSGGYLEKLFL. The CDR3 DNA sequence: TGCGCCAGCAGCCAAGATTCCGGCGGCTACCTCGAAAAACTGTTTTTA.

A note on this clonotype: A much more abundant neighbour one base away suggests this may be a read error. V and J are TRBV28 and TRBJ2-5; 14 nucleotides align to TRBD2. This CDR3 has 16 residues. The V gene end was trimmed by 7 bases and the J gene end by 1 base; junction bases not matched to a gene: 5. CDR1 MDHEN and CDR2 SYDVKM come from the germline V gene. The CDR3 reads CASMGLAGVSQETQYF. CDR3 nucleotides: TGTGCCAGCATGGGACTAGCGGGAGTGAGCCAAGAGACCCAGTACTTC.

As concerns this clonotype: Being one base from a much bigger clone, this may be a read error. The CDR3 DNA sequence: TGCAGCGTTCTACTAGCGAGGAGATACGAGCAGTACTTC. Translation: CSVLLARRYEQYF. V is TRBV29-1 and J is TRBJ2-7, with 7 bases lining up with TRBD2. CDR3 length: 13 residues. The germline CDR1 and CDR2 sequences are SQVTM and ANQGSEA. Germline trimming cut 5 bases from V and 4 bases from J; bases unmatched to any gene: 8.

This clonotype has ten or more counts. This chain uses TRBV24-1 with TRBJ1-1; 8 bases map to TRBD1. This CDR3 spans 15 amino acids. Germline trimming cut 4 bases from V and 5 bases from J; bases unmatched to any gene: 8. The V gene's germline CDR1 is KGHDR and CDR2 SFDVKD. CDR3 nucleotides: TGTGCCACCAGTGACCCTGACAGGGGAGAGACTGAAGCTTTCTTT. Encoded protein: CATSDPDRGETEAFF.

Comment on this clonotype: At one of its ends the junction is not consistent with the germline gene, which may arise from a read error. CDR3 loop: CTSSLTIGIYNEQFF. CDR3 nucleotide sequence: TGTACCAGCAGTCTCACTATCGGGATCTACAATGAGCAGTTCTTC. This chain links TRBV12-3 or TRBV12-4 with TRBJ2-1; perhaps TRBD2 as D (5 bases). This CDR3 spans 15 amino acids.

Comment on this clonotype: The CDR3 does not end in the conserved phenylalanine or tryptophan, so this is likely a read error. The chain carries TRBV5-4 and TRBJ2-3; weak D call: TRBD2 (5 bases). This CDR3 comprises 13 residues. V lost 4 bases, J lost 4 bases, and 10 bases lay in between. Germline V lookup: CDR1 SGHNT, CDR2 YYREEE (reference sequence). The CDR3: CASSADSSDTQYR. CDR3 coding DNA: TGTGCCAGCAGCGCGGACTCCTCAGATACGCAGTATCGT.